This T cell receptor beta chain was retrieved from a study of radiotherapy plus CTLA-4 blockade in lung cancer. Per germline, CDR1 KGHSH and CDR2 LQKENI. The CDR3 sequence is 11 residues long. With 4 bases removed from V and 1 base from J, the gap between germline ends came to 1 base. The table came from immunoSEQ multiplex PCR; TCRdb's copy has only in-frame clones and leaves some out. The table has some 110,000 clones, more than 75% seen once. The material was peripheral blood, obtained from a patient treated with radiotherapy plus ipilimumab. This chain uses TRBV18 with TRBJ2-5; no reliable D call. The sequence was obtained from a human donor with non-small cell lung cancer that progressed on radiotherapy plus ipilimumab. Some clones in this sample may be carry-over from other donors' samples. CDR3 region: CASSLQETQYF. CDR3 coding DNA: TGTGCCAGCTCACTCCAAGAGACCCAGTACTTC.